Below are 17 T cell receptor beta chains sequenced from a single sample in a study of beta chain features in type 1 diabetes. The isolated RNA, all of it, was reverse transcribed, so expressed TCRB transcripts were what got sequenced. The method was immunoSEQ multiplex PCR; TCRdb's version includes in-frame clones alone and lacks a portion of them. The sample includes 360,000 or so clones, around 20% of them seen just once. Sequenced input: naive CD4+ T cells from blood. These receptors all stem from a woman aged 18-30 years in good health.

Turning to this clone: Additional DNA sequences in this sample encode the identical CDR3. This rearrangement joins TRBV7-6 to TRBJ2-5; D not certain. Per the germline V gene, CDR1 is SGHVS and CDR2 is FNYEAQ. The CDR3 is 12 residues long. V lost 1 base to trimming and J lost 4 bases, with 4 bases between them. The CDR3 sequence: CASSLGRETQYF. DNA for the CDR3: TGTGCCAGCAGCTTAGGTCGAGAGACCCAGTACTTC.

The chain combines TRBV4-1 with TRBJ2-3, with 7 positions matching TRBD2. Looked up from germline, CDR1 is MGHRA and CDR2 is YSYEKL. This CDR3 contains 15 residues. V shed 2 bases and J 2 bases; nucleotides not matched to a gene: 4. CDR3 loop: CASSQFGLVTDTQYF. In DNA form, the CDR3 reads TGCGCCAGCAGCCAATTTGGACTAGTCACAGATACGCAGTATTTT.

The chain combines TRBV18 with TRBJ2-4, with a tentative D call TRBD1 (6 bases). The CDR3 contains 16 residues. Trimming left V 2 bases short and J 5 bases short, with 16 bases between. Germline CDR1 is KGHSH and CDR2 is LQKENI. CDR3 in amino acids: CASSPVTGTRENIQYF. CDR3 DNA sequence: TGTGCCAGCTCACCAGTGACCGGGACACGGGAAAACATTCAGTACTTC.

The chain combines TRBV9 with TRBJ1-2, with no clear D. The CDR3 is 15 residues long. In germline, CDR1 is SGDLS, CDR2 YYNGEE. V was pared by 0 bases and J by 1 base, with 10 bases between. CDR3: CASSVESRLNYGYTF. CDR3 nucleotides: TGTGCCAGCAGCGTAGAATCGAGGCTTAACTATGGCTACACCTTC. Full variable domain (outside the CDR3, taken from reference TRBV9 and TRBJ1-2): DSGVTQTPKHLITATGQRVTLRCSPRSGDLSVYWYQQSLDQGLQFLIQYYNGEERAKGNILERFSAQQFPDLHSELNLSSLELGDSALYFCASSVESRLNYGYTFGSGTRLTVV.

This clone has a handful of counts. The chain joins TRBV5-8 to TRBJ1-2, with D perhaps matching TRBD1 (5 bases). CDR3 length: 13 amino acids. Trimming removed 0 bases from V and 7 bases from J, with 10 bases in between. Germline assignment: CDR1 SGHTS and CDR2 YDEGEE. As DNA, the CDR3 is TGTGCCAGCAGCTTGGCAGGGCTTGGTGGCTACACCTTC. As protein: CASSLAGLGGYTF.

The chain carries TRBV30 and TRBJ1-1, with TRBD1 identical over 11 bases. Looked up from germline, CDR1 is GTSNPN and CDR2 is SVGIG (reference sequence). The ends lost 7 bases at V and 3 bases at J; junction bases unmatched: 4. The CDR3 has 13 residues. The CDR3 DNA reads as TGTGCCTCCTCGGGACAGGGGGACACTGAAGCTTTCTTT. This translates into CASSGQGDTEAFF.

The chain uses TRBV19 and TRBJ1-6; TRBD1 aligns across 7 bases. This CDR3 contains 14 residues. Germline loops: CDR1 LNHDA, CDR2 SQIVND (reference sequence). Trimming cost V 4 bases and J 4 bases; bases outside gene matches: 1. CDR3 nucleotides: TGTGCCAGTAGTACCAGGGGGTATAATTCACCCCTCCACTTT. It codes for CASSTRGYNSPLHF.

The CDR3 bases are TGCAGCGTTGGTAGAGCTAACTATGGCTACACCTTC. Encoded protein: CSVGRANYGYTF. V gene TRBV29-1 combines with J gene TRBJ1-2; no definite D call. V gave up 4 bases and J gave up 0 bases, with 6 bases separating them. From germline, CDR1 is SQVTM and CDR2 ANQGSEA. CDR3 length: 12 amino acids.

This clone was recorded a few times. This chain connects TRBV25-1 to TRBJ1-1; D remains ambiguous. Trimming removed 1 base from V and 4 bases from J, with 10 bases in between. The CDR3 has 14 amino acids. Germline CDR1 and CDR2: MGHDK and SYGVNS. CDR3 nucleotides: TGTGCCAGCAGTGAATGGGTGGAGGGCACTGAAGCTTTCTTT. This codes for CASSEWVEGTEAFF.

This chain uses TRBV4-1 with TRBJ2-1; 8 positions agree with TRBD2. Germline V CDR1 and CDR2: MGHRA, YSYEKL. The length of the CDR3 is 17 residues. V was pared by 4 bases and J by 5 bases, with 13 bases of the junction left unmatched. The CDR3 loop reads CASSRSLGERGNNEQFF. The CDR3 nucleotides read TGCGCCAGCAGCCGCTCCCTAGGGGAGCGGGGGAACAATGAGCAGTTCTTC.

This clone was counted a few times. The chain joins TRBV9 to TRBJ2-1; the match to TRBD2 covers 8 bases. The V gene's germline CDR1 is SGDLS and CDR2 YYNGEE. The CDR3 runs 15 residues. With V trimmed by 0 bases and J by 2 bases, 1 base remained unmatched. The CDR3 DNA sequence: TGTGCCAGCAGCGTAGACGGGGGGGCCTACAATGAGCAGTTCTTC. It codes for CASSVDGGAYNEQFF. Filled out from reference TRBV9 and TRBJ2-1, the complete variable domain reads DSGVTQTPKHLITATGQRVTLRCSPRSGDLSVYWYQQSLDQGLQFLIQYYNGEERAKGNILERFSAQQFPDLHSELNLSSLELGDSALYFCASSVDGGAYNEQFFGPGTRLTVL.

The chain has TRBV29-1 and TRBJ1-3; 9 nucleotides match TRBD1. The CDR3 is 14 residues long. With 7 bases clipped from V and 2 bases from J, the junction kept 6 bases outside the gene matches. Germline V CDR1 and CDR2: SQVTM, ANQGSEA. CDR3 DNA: TGCAGCGGGGGACAGGGAATCCCTGGAAACACCATATATTTT. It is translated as CSGGQGIPGNTIYF.

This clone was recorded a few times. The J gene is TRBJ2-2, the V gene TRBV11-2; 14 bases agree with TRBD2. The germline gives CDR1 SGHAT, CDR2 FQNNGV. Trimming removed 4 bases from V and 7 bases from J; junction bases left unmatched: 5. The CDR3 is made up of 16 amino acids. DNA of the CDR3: TGTGCCAGCAGCTCCGGGACTAGCGGGGGAATCGGGGAGCTGTTTTTT. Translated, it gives CASSSGTSGGIGELFF.

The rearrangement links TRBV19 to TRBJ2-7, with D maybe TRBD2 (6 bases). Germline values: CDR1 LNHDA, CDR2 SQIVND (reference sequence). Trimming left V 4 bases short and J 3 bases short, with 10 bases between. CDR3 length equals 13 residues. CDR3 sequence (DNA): TGTGCCAGTAGTAGCCCTAGCGACTACGAGCAGTACTTC. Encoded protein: CASSSPSDYEQYF.

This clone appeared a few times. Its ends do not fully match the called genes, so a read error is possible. The CDR3 loop is CASSPEGYRKRNPYNEQFF. Written as DNA, the CDR3 is TGTGCTAGCAGCCCCGAAGGTTACAGGAAAAGGAACCCCTACAATGAGCAGTTCTTC. The gene calls are TRBV7-7 and TRBJ2-1, with D perhaps matching TRBD1 (5 bases). The CDR3 sequence is 19 residues long. Germline values: CDR1 SSHAT, CDR2 FNYEAQ (reference sequence).

CDR3 nucleotide sequence: TGTGCCAGCAGCCAGACAGGGGCGCCCGTCACTGAAGCTTTCTTT. Translating it yields CASSQTGAPVTEAFF. The V call is TRBV4-2, the J call TRBJ1-1, with 8 positions matching TRBD1. The CDR3 length is 15 residues. V trimming: 3 bases; J trimming: 4 bases; junction bases outside the gene matches: 7. Germline V gene sequence: CDR1 LGHNA, CDR2 YNFKEQ.

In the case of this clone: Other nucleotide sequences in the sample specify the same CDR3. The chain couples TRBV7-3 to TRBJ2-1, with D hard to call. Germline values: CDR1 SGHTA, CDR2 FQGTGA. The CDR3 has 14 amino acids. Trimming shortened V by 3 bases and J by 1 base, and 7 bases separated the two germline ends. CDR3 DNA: TGTGCCAGCAGCTTGTCCCCTTCCTACAATGAGCAGTTCTTC. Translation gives CASSLSPSYNEQFF. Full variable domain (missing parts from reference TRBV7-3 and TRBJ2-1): GAGVSQTPSNKVTEKGKYVELRCDPISGHTALYWYRQSLGQGPEFLIYFQGTGAADDSGLPNDRFFAVRPEGSVSTLKIQRTERGDSAVYLCASSLSPSYNEQFFGPGTRLTVL.